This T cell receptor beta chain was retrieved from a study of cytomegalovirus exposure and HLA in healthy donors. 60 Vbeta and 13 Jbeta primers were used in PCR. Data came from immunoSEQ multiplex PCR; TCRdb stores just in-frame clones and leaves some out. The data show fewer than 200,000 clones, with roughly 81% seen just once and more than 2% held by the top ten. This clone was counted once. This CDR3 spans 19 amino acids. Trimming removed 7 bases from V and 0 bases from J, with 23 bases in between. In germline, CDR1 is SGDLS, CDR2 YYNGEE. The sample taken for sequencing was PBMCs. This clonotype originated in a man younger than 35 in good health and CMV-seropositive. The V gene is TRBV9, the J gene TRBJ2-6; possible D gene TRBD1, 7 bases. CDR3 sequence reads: CASHPRDRHFLSGANVLTF. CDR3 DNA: TGTGCCAGCCACCCGCGGGACAGACATTTCCTCTCTGGGGCCAACGTCCTGACTTTC.